The 21 T cell receptor beta chains presented below share a single source sample, sequenced in a study of cytomegalovirus exposure and HLA in healthy donors. Libraries were prepared by immunoSEQ multiplex PCR; TCRdb keeps only in-frame clonotypes and omits some of them. The data hold approximately 170,000 clones, with around four fifths observed a single time. The sample taken for sequencing was PBMCs. Every receptor here comes from a man between 25 and 39 years old in good health and CMV-seropositive.

CDR3 amino acids: CASSVGGSLTSEQFF. CDR3 DNA sequence: TGTGCCAGCAGCGTAGGGGGCTCCCTTACAAGTGAGCAGTTCTTC. The chain is built from TRBV9 and TRBJ2-1; a possible D gene is TRBD1 (5 bases). The CDR3 covers 15 residues. V lost 0 bases, J lost 9 bases, and 16 bases lay in between. In germline, CDR1 is SGDLS, CDR2 YYNGEE.

This chain uses TRBV6-1 with TRBJ1-4, with 7 bases lining up with TRBD1. Germline CDR1 reads MNHNS; CDR2 reads SASEGT. The junction had 8 bases not matched to a gene; V was cut back by 6 bases and J by 7 bases. This CDR3 is built from 14 residues. CDR3 DNA sequence: TGTGCCAGCAGCTCGACAGGGAGCAGTGAAAAACTGTTTTTT. This codes for CASSSTGSSEKLFF.

This chain uses TRBV7-2 with TRBJ1-6; D unresolved. The germline V gene encodes CDR1 SGHTA and CDR2 FQGNSA. V was cut by 5 bases and J by 0 bases, with 11 bases left in between. This CDR3 is built from 16 residues. In DNA form, the CDR3 reads TGTGCCAGCAGCCTTTTGACAAGCTCCTATAATTCACCCCTCCACTTT. Translation: CASSLLTSSYNSPLHF.

The chain is built from TRBV5-1 and TRBJ2-5; the match to TRBD2 covers 8 bases. V was pared by 3 bases and J by 1 base, with 5 bases of the junction left unmatched. Per the germline V gene, CDR1 is SGHRS and CDR2 is YFSETQ. The CDR3 contains 15 residues. The CDR3 loop is CASSSLGLAQETQYF. Written as DNA, the CDR3 is TGCGCCAGCAGCTCCCTCGGACTAGCCCAAGAGACCCAGTACTTC.

The chain links TRBV2 to TRBJ1-4; D is uncertain. This CDR3 has 12 residues. Per germline, CDR1 SNHLY and CDR2 FYNNEI. Trimming cost V 7 bases and J 4 bases, with 7 bases left between them. The chain's CDR3 is CASKPNNEKLFF. In nucleotides, the CDR3 is TGTGCCAGCAAGCCCAATAATGAAAAACTGTTTTTT.

V gene TRBV4-1 combines with J gene TRBJ1-1; the D is unclear. Deletions cut 3 bases from V and 0 bases from J, with 11 bases between. The V gene's germline CDR1 is MGHRA and CDR2 YSYEKL. The CDR3 sequence is 15 residues long. The CDR3 here is CASSHSILLNTEAFF. CDR3 coding DNA: TGCGCCAGCAGCCACTCGATACTTTTGAACACTGAAGCTTTCTTT.

The CDR3 is CASRETGMDEQFF. As DNA, the CDR3 is TGTGCCAGCAGGGAGACAGGGATGGATGAGCAGTTCTTC. V is TRBV6-5 and J is TRBJ2-1, with 7 bases fitting TRBD1. Germline V CDR1 and CDR2: MNHEY, SVGAGI. The CDR3 runs 13 residues. With 6 bases clipped from V and 8 bases from J, the junction kept 7 bases outside the gene matches.

V usage is TRBV11-2 and J usage is TRBJ1-2; TRBD1 agrees at 11 bases. The V gene's germline CDR1 is SGHAT and CDR2 FQNNGV. The CDR3 runs 17 residues. V gave up 5 bases and J gave up 7 bases; unmatched junction bases: 15. DNA of the CDR3: TGTGCCAGCAGCCTGGGACCGGGGACAGGGGGTACGAGTGGCTACACCTTC. This codes for CASSLGPGTGGTSGYTF.

The chain carries TRBV29-1 and TRBJ2-3; 9 bases are shared with TRBD2. V shed 4 bases and J 6 bases; nucleotides not matched to a gene: 8. From germline, CDR1 is SQVTM and CDR2 ANQGSEA. This CDR3 region has 14 residues. The CDR3 loop reads CSVVAGGVSDTQYF. The CDR3 nucleotides are TGCAGCGTTGTGGCGGGGGGGGTATCGGATACGCAGTATTTT.

This clone has more than one count but fewer than ten. The CDR3 bases are TGTGCCAGCAGGCCCTTGGCACAGGGCATGAACACTGAAGCTTTCTTT. It yields the protein CASRPLAQGMNTEAFF. The chain links TRBV5-4 to TRBJ1-1; a weak D match, TRBD1 (6 bases). The CDR3 has 16 amino acids. Deletions cut 5 bases from V and 0 bases from J, with 17 bases between. The germline CDR1 and CDR2 sequences are SGHNT and YYREEE (reference sequence).

The CDR3 loop reads CVTRRSSSYEQYF. The CDR3 nucleotides read TGTGTCACCCGGCGGAGCTCTTCCTACGAGCAGTACTTC. This chain joins TRBV6-5 and TRBJ2-7, with D uncertain. Germline CDR1 reads MNHEY; CDR2 reads SVGAGI. This CDR3 is built from 13 residues.

The rearrangement joins TRBV29-1 to TRBJ1-1; D gene unclear. The CDR3 totals 12 residues. In germline, CDR1 is SQVTM, CDR2 ANQGSEA. Trimming pared 2 bases from V and 5 bases from J, leaving 9 bases between. CDR3 protein: CSVENSNTEAFF. DNA of the CDR3: TGCAGCGTTGAAAACAGTAATACTGAAGCTTTCTTT.

The gene calls are TRBV4-1 and TRBJ2-2, with D tentatively TRBD1 (6 bases). Trimming removed 3 bases from V and 4 bases from J, with 9 bases in between. Germline values: CDR1 MGHRA, CDR2 YSYEKL. CDR3 size: 14 residues. CDR3: CASSQTGFTGELFF. The DNA for the CDR3 is TGCGCCAGCAGCCAGACAGGTTTCACCGGGGAGCTGTTTTTT.

The CDR3 here is CASGSRTEINSPLHF. The CDR3 DNA sequence: TGTGCCAGCGGCTCTAGGACAGAGATTAATTCACCCCTCCACTTT. The chain joins TRBV7-9 to TRBJ1-6, with D perhaps matching TRBD1 (6 bases). The V gene lost 8 bases and the J gene lost 6 bases, with 17 bases spanning the gap. The CDR3 is 15 residues long. CDR1 and CDR2 from the germline V gene are SEHNR and FQNEAQ (reference sequence).

The CDR3 loop reads CASSLAGAKGTVDGYTF. The DNA of the CDR3 is TGTGCCAGCAGCTTAGCAGGGGCCAAAGGAACAGTGGATGGCTACACCTTC. The gene calls are TRBV11-2 and TRBJ1-2, with TRBD1 as a possible D gene (6 bases). CDR1 and CDR2 (germline): SGHAT, FQNNGV. V was cut by 1 base and J by 6 bases, with 21 bases left in between. The CDR3 covers 17 residues.

The DNA for the CDR3 is TGCGCCAGCAGCCCCCTGACTAGCGGGGGCACAGATACGCAGTATTTT. The encoded protein is CASSPLTSGGTDTQYF. The chain carries TRBV4-3 and TRBJ2-3; 11 bases map to TRBD2. The germline V gene has CDR1 LGHNA and CDR2 YSLEER. CDR3 size: 16 residues. The trim removed 4 bases at V and 1 base at J, leaving 4 bases unmatched.

V usage is TRBV18 and J usage is TRBJ1-1; D may be TRBD1 (6 bases). Germline V lookup: CDR1 KGHSH, CDR2 LQKENI. This CDR3 has 17 amino acids. The germline V and J ends were trimmed by 4 bases and 0 bases, with 18 bases remaining between them. CDR3 residues: CASSQTGFRLMNTEAFF. DNA of the CDR3: TGTGCCAGCTCACAAACAGGGTTTCGGCTTATGAACACTGAAGCTTTCTTT.

The rearrangement joins TRBV19 to TRBJ1-5; 9 bases agree with TRBD1. The CDR3 is made up of 15 amino acids. J lost 3 bases, V lost 5 bases, and 5 bases had no gene match. Germline CDR1 is LNHDA and CDR2 is SQIVND (reference sequence). CDR3 in DNA: TGTGCCAGTAGTGCCGGGACAGGGATCAATCAGCCCCAGCATTTT. This encodes CASSAGTGINQPQHF.

The rearrangement joins TRBV7-6 to TRBJ1-1; TRBD1 matches 9 bases. The CDR3 runs to 13 residues. Per germline, CDR1 SGHVS and CDR2 FNYEAQ. V lost 5 bases to trimming and J lost 6 bases; unmatched junction nucleotides: 4. CDR3 protein: CASSQDRGAEAFF. CDR3 sequence (DNA): TGTGCCAGCAGCCAGGACAGGGGTGCTGAAGCTTTCTTT. Drawing the rest from reference TRBV7-6 and TRBJ1-1, the complete variable domain is GAGVSQSPRYKVTKRGQDVALRCDPISGHVSLYWYRQALGQGPEFLTYFNYEAQQDKSGLPNDRFSAERPEGSISTLTIQRTEQRDSAMYRCASSQDRGAEAFFGQGTRLTVV.

The chain couples TRBV5-1 to TRBJ2-1, with 14 nucleotides matching TRBD2. Losses at the gene ends were 0 bases for V and 1 base for J; bases not matched to a gene: 3. Per the germline V gene, CDR1 is SGHRS and CDR2 is YFSETQ. The CDR3 totals 18 residues. The CDR3 DNA reads as TGCGCCAGCAGCTTGGGACTAGCGGGGGGGCGGTCCTACAATGAGCAGTTCTTC. This gives the protein CASSLGLAGGRSYNEQFF.

The chain employs TRBV6-5 and TRBJ1-4; D gene unclear. Germline-derived CDR1 and CDR2 are MNHEY and SVGAGI. V was clipped by 6 bases and J by 1 base, with 9 bases between them. The CDR3 spans 14 residues. Here the CDR3 DNA reads TGTGCCAGCAGGGGCAGCATAACTAATGAAAAACTGTTTTTT. Its protein product is CASRGSITNEKLFF.